This TCR beta chain emerged from a study of control samples from healthy donors and cancer patients. Assay used: immunoSEQ multiplex PCR; TCRdb lists only in-frame clones, some missing. This sample has approximately 100,000 clones, with roughly 86% found just once. V was trimmed by 5 bases and J by 13 bases, leaving 9 bases between them. The CDR3 loop spans 11 amino acids. The genes are TRBV6-7 and TRBJ1-6; D is undetermined. TRBV6-7 carries the ORF label, with uncertain function. The receptor comes from a young man in good health. The sequencing sample was made of blood. The CDR3 here is CASSPKAPLHF. The CDR3 region has the DNA TGTGCCAGCAGTCCTAAGGCCCCCCTCCACTTT.